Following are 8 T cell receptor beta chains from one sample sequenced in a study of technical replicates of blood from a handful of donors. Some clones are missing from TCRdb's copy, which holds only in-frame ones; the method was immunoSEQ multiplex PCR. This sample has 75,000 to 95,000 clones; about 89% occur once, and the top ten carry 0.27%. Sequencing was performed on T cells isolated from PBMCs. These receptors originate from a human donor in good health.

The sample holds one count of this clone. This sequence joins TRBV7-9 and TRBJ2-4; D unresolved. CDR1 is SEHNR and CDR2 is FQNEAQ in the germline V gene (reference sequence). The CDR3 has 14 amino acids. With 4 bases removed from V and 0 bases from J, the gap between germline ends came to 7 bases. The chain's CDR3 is CASSSVVAKNIQYF. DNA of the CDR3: TGTGCCAGCAGCTCCGTAGTAGCCAAAAACATTCAGTACTTC.

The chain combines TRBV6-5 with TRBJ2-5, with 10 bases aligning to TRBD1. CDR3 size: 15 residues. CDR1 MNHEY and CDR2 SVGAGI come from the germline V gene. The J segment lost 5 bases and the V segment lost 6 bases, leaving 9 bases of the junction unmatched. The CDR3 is CASRHGQGVGETQYF. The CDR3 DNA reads TGTGCCAGCAGGCATGGACAGGGGGTGGGGGAGACCCAGTACTTC.

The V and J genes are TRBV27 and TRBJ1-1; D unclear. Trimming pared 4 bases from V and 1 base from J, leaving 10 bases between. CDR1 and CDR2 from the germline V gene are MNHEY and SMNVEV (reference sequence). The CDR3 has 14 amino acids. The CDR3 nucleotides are TGTGCCAGCAGTTCCATGACACGGAACACTGAAGCTTTCTTT. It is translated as CASSSMTRNTEAFF.

CDR3 sequence (DNA): TGCGCCAGCAGCTTGCGGACAGGGGGGAACACTGAAGCTTTCTTT. Its translation is CASSLRTGGNTEAFF. The V call is TRBV5-1, the J call TRBJ1-1, with 10 bases lining up with TRBD1. The germline gives CDR1 SGHRS, CDR2 YFSETQ. CDR3 length: 15 residues. The junction had 1 base not matched to a gene; V was cut back by 1 base and J by 1 base.

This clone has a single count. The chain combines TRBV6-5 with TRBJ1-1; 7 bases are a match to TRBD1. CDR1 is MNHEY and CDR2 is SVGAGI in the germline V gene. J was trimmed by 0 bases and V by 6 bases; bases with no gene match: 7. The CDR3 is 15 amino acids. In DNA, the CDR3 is TGTGCCAGCAGCCACGGGGACAGAATGAACACTGAAGCTTTCTTT. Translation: CASSHGDRMNTEAFF.

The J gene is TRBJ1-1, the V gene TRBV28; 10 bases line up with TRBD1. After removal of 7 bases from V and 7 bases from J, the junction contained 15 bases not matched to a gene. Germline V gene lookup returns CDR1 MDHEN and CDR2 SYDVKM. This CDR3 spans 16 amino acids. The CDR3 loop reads CASTLEGGTGVLEAFF. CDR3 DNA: TGTGCCAGCACCCTGGAAGGCGGGACAGGGGTACTTGAAGCTTTCTTT.

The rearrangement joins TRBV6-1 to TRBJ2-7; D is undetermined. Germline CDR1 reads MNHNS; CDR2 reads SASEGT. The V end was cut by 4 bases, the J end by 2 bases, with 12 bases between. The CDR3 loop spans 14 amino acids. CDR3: CASSVSWAAYEQYF. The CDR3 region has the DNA TGTGCCAGCAGTGTCAGTTGGGCAGCCTACGAGCAGTACTTC.

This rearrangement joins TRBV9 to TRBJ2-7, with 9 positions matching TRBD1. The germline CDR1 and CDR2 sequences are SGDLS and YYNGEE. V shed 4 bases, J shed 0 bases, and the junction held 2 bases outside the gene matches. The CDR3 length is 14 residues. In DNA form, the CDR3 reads TGTGCCAGCAGCAAGGGACAGGGCTCCTACGAGCAGTACTTC. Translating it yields CASSKGQGSYEQYF.